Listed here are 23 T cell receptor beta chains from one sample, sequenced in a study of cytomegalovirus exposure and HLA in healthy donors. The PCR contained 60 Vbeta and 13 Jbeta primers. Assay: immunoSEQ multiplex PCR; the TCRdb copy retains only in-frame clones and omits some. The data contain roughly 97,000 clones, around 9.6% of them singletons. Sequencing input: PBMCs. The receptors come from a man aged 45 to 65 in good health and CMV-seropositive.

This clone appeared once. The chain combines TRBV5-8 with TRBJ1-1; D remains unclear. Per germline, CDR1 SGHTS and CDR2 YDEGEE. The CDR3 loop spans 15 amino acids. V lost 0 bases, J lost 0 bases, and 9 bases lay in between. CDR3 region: CASSLGGQLNTEAFF. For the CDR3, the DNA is TGTGCCAGCAGCTTGGGAGGCCAGCTGAACACTGAAGCTTTCTTT.

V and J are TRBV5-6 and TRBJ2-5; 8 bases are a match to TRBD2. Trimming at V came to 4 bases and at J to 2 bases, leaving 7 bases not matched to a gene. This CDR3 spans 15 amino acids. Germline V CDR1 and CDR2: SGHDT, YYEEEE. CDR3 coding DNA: TGTGCCAGCAGCGACCGGGGACTAGGTCAAGAGACCCAGTACTTC. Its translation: CASSDRGLGQETQYF. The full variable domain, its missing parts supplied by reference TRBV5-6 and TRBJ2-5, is DAGVTQSPTHLIKTRGQQVTLRCSPKSGHDTVSWYQQALGQGPQFIFQYYEEEERQRGNFPDRFSGHQFPNYSSELNVNALLLGDSALYLCASSDRGLGQETQYFGPGTRLLVL.

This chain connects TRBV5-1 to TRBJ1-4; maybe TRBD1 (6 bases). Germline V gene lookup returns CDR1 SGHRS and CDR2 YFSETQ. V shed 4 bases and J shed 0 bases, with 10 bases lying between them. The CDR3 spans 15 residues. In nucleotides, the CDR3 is TGCGCCAGCAGCGTGGGGGGCGCAACTAATGAAAAACTGTTTTTT. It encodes CASSVGGATNEKLFF. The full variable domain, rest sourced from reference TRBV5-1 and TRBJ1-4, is KAGVTQTPRYLIKTRGQQVTLSCSPISGHRSVSWYQQTPGQGLQFLFEYFSETQRNKGNFPGRFSGRQFSNSRSEMNVSTLELGDSALYLCASSVGGATNEKLFFGSGTQLSVL.

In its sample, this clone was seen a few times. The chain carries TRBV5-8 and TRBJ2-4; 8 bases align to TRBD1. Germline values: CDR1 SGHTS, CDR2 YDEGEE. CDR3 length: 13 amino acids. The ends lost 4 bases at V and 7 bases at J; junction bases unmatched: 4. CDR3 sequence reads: CASSRQGMNIQYF. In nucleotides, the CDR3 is TGTGCCAGCAGCAGACAGGGGATGAACATTCAGTACTTC.

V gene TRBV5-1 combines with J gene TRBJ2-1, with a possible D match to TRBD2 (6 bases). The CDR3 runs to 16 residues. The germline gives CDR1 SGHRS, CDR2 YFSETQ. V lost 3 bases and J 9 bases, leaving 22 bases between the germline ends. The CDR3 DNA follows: TGCGCCAGCAGCTCACGAGGTGGGGGGACGGGGATTGAGCAGTTCTTC. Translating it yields CASSSRGGGTGIEQFF.

CDR3 bases: TGTGCCAGCAGCGTAGCGGGACTAGCCCGCACAGATACGCAGTATTTT. It is translated as CASSVAGLARTDTQYF. The genes are TRBV9 and TRBJ2-3, with 9 nucleotides matching TRBD2. Trimming cost V 0 bases and J 1 base; bases outside gene matches: 3. Germline V CDR1 and CDR2: SGDLS, YYNGEE. The CDR3 is made up of 16 amino acids.

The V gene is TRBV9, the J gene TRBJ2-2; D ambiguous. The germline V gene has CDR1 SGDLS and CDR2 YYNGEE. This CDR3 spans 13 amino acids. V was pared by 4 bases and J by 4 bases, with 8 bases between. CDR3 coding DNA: TGTGCCAGCAGCCTCAGGTTCACCGGGGAGCTGTTTTTT. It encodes CASSLRFTGELFF.

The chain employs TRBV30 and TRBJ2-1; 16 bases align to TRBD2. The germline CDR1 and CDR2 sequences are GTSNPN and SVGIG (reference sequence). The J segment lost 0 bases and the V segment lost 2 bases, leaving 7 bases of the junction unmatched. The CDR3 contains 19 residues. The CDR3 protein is CAWSSGLAGGLSSYNEQFF. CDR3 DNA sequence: TGTGCCTGGAGTTCGGGACTAGCGGGAGGGTTAAGCTCCTACAATGAGCAGTTCTTC. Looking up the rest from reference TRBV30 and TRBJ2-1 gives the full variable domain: SQTIHQWPATLVQPVGSPLSLECTVEGTSNPNLYWYRQAAGRGLQLLFYSVGIGQISSEVPQNLSASRPQDRQFILSSKKLLLSDSGFYLCAWSSGLAGGLSSYNEQFFGPGTRLTVL.

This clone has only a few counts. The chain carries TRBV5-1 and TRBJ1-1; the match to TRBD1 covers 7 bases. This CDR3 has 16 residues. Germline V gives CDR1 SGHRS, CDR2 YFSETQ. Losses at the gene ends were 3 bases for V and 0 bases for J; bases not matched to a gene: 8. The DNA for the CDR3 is TGCGCCAGCAGCTCTGGGACAGACAAACTGAACACTGAAGCTTTCTTT. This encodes CASSSGTDKLNTEAFF.

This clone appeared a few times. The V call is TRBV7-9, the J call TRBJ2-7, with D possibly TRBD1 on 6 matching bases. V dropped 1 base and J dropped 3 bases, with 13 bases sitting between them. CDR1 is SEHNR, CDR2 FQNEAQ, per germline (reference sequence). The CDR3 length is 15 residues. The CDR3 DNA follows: TGTGCCAGCAGCTTAGTAGGTGGCAGGGGCTACGAGCAGTACTTC. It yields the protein CASSLVGGRGYEQYF.

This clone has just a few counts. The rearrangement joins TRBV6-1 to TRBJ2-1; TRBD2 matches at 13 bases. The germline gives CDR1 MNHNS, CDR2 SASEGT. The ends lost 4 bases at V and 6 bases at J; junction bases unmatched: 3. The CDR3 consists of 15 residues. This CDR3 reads CASSGGLAGSNEQFF. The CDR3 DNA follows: TGTGCCAGCAGTGGGGGACTAGCGGGGAGCAATGAGCAGTTCTTC.

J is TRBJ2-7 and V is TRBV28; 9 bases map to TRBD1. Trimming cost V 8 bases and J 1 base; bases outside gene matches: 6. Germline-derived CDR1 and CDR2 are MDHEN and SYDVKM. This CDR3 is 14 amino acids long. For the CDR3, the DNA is TGTGCCAGCGGGACCGGGACAGGGTCCTACGAGCAGTACTTC. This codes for CASGTGTGSYEQYF.

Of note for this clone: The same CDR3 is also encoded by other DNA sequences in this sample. CDR3 bases: TGTGCCAGCAGCTGGGACTTCAATTCACCCCTCCACTTT. It yields the protein CASSWDFNSPLHF. The chain employs TRBV2 and TRBJ1-6; tentative D call: TRBD1 (5 bases). CDR3 size: 13 residues. Trimming removed 6 bases from V and 7 bases from J, with 10 bases in between. From germline, CDR1 is SNHLY and CDR2 FYNNEI.

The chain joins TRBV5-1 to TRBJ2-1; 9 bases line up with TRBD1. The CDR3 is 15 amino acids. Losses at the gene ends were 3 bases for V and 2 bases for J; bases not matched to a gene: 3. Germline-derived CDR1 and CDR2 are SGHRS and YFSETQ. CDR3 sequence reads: CASSSGTGTYNEQFF. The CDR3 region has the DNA TGCGCCAGCAGCTCCGGGACAGGGACCTACAATGAGCAGTTCTTC. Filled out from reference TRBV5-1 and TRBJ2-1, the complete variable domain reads KAGVTQTPRYLIKTRGQQVTLSCSPISGHRSVSWYQQTPGQGLQFLFEYFSETQRNKGNFPGRFSGRQFSNSRSEMNVSTLELGDSALYLCASSSGTGTYNEQFFGPGTRLTVL.

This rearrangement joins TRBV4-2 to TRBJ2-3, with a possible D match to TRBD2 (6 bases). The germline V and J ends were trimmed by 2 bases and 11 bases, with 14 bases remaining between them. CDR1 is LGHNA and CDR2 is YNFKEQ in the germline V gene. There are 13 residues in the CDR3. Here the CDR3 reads CASSQPTSVEQYF. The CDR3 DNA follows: TGTGCCAGCAGCCAACCGACTAGTGTGGAGCAGTATTTT.

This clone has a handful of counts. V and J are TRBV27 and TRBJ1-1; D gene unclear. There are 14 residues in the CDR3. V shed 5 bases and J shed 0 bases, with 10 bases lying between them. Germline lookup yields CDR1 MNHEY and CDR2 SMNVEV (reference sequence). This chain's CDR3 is CASSAPGMNTEAFF. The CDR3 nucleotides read TGTGCCAGCAGTGCCCCGGGGATGAACACTGAAGCTTTCTTT.

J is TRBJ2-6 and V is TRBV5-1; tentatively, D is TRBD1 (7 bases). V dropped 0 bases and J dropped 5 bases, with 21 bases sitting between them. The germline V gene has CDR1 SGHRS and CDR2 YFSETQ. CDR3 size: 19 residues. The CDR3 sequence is CASSLAWAGQPSRANVLTF. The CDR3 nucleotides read TGCGCCAGCAGCTTGGCCTGGGCGGGACAGCCATCAAGGGCCAACGTCCTGACTTTC.

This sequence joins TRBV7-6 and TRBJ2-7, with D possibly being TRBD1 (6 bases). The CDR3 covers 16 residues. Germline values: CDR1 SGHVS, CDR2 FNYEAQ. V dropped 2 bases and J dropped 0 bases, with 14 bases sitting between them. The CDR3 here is CASSLLDRPSSYEQYF. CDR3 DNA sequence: TGTGCCAGCAGCTTACTCGACAGGCCCAGCTCCTACGAGCAGTACTTC.

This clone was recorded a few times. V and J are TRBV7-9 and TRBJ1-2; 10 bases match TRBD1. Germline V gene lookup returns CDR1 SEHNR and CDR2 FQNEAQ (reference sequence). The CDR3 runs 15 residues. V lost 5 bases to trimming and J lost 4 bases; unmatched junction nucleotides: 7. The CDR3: CASSLGQGKRYGYTF. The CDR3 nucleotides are TGTGCCAGCAGCCTGGGACAGGGGAAACGCTATGGCTACACCTTC.

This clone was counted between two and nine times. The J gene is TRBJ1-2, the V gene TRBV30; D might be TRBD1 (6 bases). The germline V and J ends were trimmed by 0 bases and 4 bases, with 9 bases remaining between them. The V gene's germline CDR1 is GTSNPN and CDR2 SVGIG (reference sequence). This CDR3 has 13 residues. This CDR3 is CAWSVNRVYGYTF. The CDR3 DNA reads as TGTGCCTGGAGTGTAAACAGGGTCTATGGCTACACCTTC. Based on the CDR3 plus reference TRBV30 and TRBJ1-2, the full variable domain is SQTIHQWPATLVQPVGSPLSLECTVEGTSNPNLYWYRQAAGRGLQLLFYSVGIGQISSEVPQNLSASRPQDRQFILSSKKLLLSDSGFYLCAWSVNRVYGYTFGSGTRLTVV.

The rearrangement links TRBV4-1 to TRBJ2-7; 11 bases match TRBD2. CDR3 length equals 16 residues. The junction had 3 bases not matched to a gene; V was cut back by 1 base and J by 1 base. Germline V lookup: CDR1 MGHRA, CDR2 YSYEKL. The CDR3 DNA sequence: TGCGCCAGCAGCCAAGCCGGGACTAGCGGATCCTACGAGCAGTACTTC. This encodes CASSQAGTSGSYEQYF.

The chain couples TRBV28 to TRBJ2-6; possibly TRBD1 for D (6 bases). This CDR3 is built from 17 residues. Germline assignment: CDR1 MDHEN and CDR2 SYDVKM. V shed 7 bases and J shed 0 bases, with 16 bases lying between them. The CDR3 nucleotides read TGTGCCAGCAAAGGGGCAGGGGCGAGCTCTGGGGCCAACGTCCTGACTTTC. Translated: CASKGAGASSGANVLTF.

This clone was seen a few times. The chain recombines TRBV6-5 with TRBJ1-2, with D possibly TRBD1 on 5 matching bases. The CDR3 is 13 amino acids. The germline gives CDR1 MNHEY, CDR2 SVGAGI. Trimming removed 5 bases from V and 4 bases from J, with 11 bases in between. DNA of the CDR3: TGTGCCAGCAGTCGGGACTTGCTCTATGGCTACACCTTC. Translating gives CASSRDLLYGYTF.